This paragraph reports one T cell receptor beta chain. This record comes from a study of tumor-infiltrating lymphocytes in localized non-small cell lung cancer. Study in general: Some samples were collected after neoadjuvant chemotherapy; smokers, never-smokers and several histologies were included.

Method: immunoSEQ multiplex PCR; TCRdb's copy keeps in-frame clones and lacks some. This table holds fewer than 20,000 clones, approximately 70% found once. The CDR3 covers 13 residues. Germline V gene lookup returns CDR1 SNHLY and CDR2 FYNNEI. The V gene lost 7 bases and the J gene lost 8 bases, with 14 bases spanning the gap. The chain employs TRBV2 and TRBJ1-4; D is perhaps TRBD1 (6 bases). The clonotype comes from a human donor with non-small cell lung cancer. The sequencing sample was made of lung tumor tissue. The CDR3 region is CASNFLDREKLFF. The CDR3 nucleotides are TGTGCCAGCAATTTTCTGGACAGAGAAAAACTGTTTTTT.